The rows below give T cell receptor beta chains drawn from one sample of a study of blood T cell repertoires in COVID-19. Sequenced by immunoSEQ multiplex PCR; TCRdb stores in-frame clones only, minus some. The sample carries roughly 130,000 clones, about 86% recorded once. Material: PBMCs or T cells enriched from blood (not recorded which). The receptors derive from a woman between 45 and 60 years old who had recovered from COVID-19. Both conserved end residues are part of each CDR3. D genes are given only for firm matches. Clone sizes are given selectively: once, few, many, or a class where the clone is expanded.

d_call	v_call	j_call	clone_size	cdr3_aa	cdr3_nt
-	TRBV19	TRBJ1-2	-	CASMRTENGYTF	TGTGCCAGTATGAGGACAGAAAATGGCTACACCTTC
-	TRBV10-2	TRBJ2-5	-	CASSESRVRAETQYF	TGCGCCAGCAGTGAGTCGAGGGTAAGGGCGGAGACCCAGTACTTC
-	TRBV28	TRBJ1-1	-	CASSSAGEGNTEAFF	TGTGCCAGCAGTTCAGCAGGGGAAGGGAACACTGAAGCTTTCTTT
-	TRBV7-9	TRBJ2-7	-	CASSLGQVQSYEQYF	TGTGCCAGCAGCTTAGGACAGGTACAGTCTTACGAGCAGTACTTC
-	TRBV19	TRBJ2-7	-	CASSIVASSGLNHEQYF	TGTGCCAGTAGTATTGTCGCGTCATCGGGGTTGAATCACGAGCAGTACTTC
TRBD2	TRBV7-2	TRBJ2-7	few	CASSPGTSTYEQYF	TGTGCCAGCAGCCCCGGGACTAGCACGTACGAGCAGTACTTC
-	TRBV12-3/TRBV12-4	TRBJ1-2	-	CASSLEGYGYTF	TGTGCCAGCAGTTTAGAGGGGTATGGCTACACCTTC
TRBD1	TRBV9	TRBJ2-5	-	CASSPRWTGQETQYF	TGTGCCAGCAGCCCCCGGTGGACAGGGCAAGAGACCCAGTACTTC
TRBD1	TRBV27	TRBJ1-2	-	CASSPDRVRDYGYTF	TGTGCCAGCAGTCCGGACAGGGTACGGGACTATGGCTACACCTTC
-	TRBV7-7	TRBJ1-1	few	CASSLRENTEAFF	TGTGCTAGCAGTTTGAGGGAGAACACTGAAGCTTTCTTT
-	TRBV19	TRBJ1-3	few	CASSLGTGGGNTIYF	TGTGCCAGTAGTCTCGGGACTGGAGGAGGAAACACCATATATTTT
-	TRBV11-3	TRBJ1-2	-	CASSLEGGSGGYTF	TGTGCCAGCAGCTTAGAGGGGGGGAGTGGTGGCTACACCTTC
TRBD1	TRBV19	TRBJ2-7	-	CASSLRTGGGEQYF	TGTGCCAGTAGTCTCCGGACAGGGGGCGGCGAGCAGTACTTC
-	TRBV3-1/TRBV3-2	TRBJ2-2	-	CASSRGGYTGELFF	TGTGCCAGCAGCCGGGGAGGCTACACCGGGGAGCTGTTTTTT
TRBD1	TRBV5-4	TRBJ2-3	-	CASSLDRVTDTQYF	TGTGCCAGCAGCCTGGACAGGGTGACAGATACGCAGTATTTT
-	TRBV6-5	TRBJ1-1	once	CASSYSRGPTEAFF	TGTGCCAGCAGTTACTCTCGTGGGCCCACTGAAGCTTTCTTT